The clone carrying this TCR beta chain was seen only a few times. MiXCR, run by TCRdb on the RT-PCR reads, gives a single entry per CDR3 protein. The sample holds about 230,000 distinct CDR3 sequences, around 14% seen once. The ends lost 3 bases at V and 0 bases at J; junction bases unmatched: 4. CDR1 and CDR2 (germline): SGHRS, YFSETQ. The CDR3 runs to 16 residues. The sample comes from a study of patients and donors after allogeneic stem cell transplantation. This TCR derives from a human donor who was either an allogeneic HSCT recipient or a stem cell or donor lymphocyte infusion donor (not recorded which). It is not recorded whose cells these are; they may come from a transplant donor. Sequencing input: blood, either unsorted or a sorted T cell fraction (not recorded which). The V and J genes are TRBV5-1 and TRBJ2-7, with 12 nucleotides matching TRBD2. CDR3 DNA sequence: TGCGCCAGCAGCTCGGGACTAGCGGGCCTCTCCTACGAGCAGTACTTC. It yields the protein CASSSGLAGLSYEQYF.